The clone carrying this TCR beta chain appeared a few times. As yet, its antigen is unknown. This specimen comes from a study of CD8 T cells in ankylosing spondylitis. Study-level points and caveats: Relatively scarce in peripheral blood, disease-linked clones were CD8+. Ankylosing spondylitis blood appeared to carry a characteristic TCR beta motif of 7 or 8 highly homologous variants. Reactive arthritis synovial fluid and blood previously showed some of these motif variants. Disease-linked clones reportedly concentrated significantly in matched ankylosing spondylitis synovial fluid.

5'-RACE, quantitative and with molecular barcodes, yielded the TCR beta libraries. Each CDR3 protein gets one entry after TCRdb re-called the 5' RACE reads with MiXCR. The profile covers some 220,000 distinct CDR3 sequences, with 7.3% appearing a single time and 11% to 15% taken by the ten largest. Trimming stripped 5 bases from V and 2 bases from J, with 10 bases between. The germline V gene encodes CDR1 MNHEY and CDR2 SVGEGT. This CDR3 has 14 amino acids. The chain combines TRBV6-2 or TRBV6-3 with TRBJ2-1; D call uncertain. This TCR was sampled from a male donor with ankylosing spondylitis. Sequencing used blood, either unsorted or a sorted T cell fraction (not recorded which). The CDR3 is CASSAGSPYNEQFF. CDR3 DNA sequence: TGTGCCAGCAGTGCTGGATCGCCCTACAATGAGCAGTTCTTC.